One sample yielded the 6 T cell receptor beta chains listed below, sequenced in a study of human T cells and chemical hapten exposure. Time point denoted: patch test 1, 2 weeks after DPC sensitization. Described treatment: therapeutic diphenylcyclopropenone sensitization with weekly scalp DPC. TCRdb re-called the RACE reads with MiXCR, one entry per CDR3 protein. The sample lists roughly 200,000 distinct CDR3 sequences, 20% to 25% occurring once. The input for sequencing was whole blood, taken in connection with sensitization to the hapten diphenylcyclopropenone (DPC). The receptors derive from a woman aged 50 to 60 with alopecia areata. Some clones in this sample may be carry-over from other donors' samples.

The chain recombines TRBV5-4 with TRBJ2-7; D is uncertain. CDR1 is SGHNT and CDR2 is YYREEE in the germline V gene (reference sequence). The CDR3 contains 15 residues. Between the trimmed V and J ends, which lost 5 bases and 7 bases, there was a span of 22 bases. CDR3 in amino acids: CASSFVADPWEEQYF. The CDR3 coding sequence is TGTGCCAGCAGTTTTGTTGCGGACCCCTGGGAAGAGCAGTACTTC.

This clonotype was detected once. This sequence joins TRBV12-3 or TRBV12-4 and TRBJ1-1, with D hard to call. Trimming took off 0 bases at V and 0 bases at J, with 11 bases between the two ends. The CDR3 covers 16 residues. In DNA, the CDR3 is TGTGCCAGCAGTTTAGCGAATTGGGCACTGAACACTGAAGCTTTCTTT. Encoded protein: CASSLANWALNTEAFF.

DNA of the CDR3: TGTGCCAGCAGTTACGATGCGGGAGGAGCGGAGACCCAGTACTTC. This sequence encodes CASSYDAGGAETQYF. This sequence joins TRBV6-2 or TRBV6-3 and TRBJ2-5; 8 bases are shared with TRBD2. The germline V gene encodes CDR1 MNHEY and CDR2 SVGEGT. V was clipped by 2 bases and J by 5 bases; unmatched bases: 7. This CDR3 spans 15 amino acids.

The chain recombines TRBV3-1 with TRBJ2-3; 10 bases are shared with TRBD2. Trimming took 4 bases from V and 2 from J; bases not matched to a gene: 3. This CDR3 has 15 amino acids. Per germline, CDR1 LGHDT and CDR2 YNNKEL (reference sequence). The CDR3 sequence is CASSLGTSDTDTQYF. CDR3 nucleotides: TGTGCCAGCAGCCTGGGGACTAGCGACACAGATACGCAGTATTTT.

V gene TRBV7-2 combines with J gene TRBJ1-2; 7 positions agree with TRBD1. CDR1 and CDR2 from the germline V gene are SGHTA and FQGNSA. Trimming removed 4 bases from V and 4 bases from J; junction bases left unmatched: 3. The CDR3 consists of 13 residues. The CDR3: CASSSGQVYGYTF. The CDR3 DNA is TGTGCCAGCAGCTCCGGACAGGTCTATGGCTACACCTTC.

The V gene is TRBV24-1, the J gene TRBJ1-5; unclear D gene. The CDR3 runs 14 residues. V was trimmed by 8 bases and J by 2 bases, leaving 12 bases between them. CDR1 and CDR2 (germline): KGHDR, SFDVKD. CDR3 region: CATKKIWGNQPQHF. CDR3 sequence (DNA): TGTGCCACCAAGAAAATCTGGGGCAATCAGCCCCAGCATTTT.